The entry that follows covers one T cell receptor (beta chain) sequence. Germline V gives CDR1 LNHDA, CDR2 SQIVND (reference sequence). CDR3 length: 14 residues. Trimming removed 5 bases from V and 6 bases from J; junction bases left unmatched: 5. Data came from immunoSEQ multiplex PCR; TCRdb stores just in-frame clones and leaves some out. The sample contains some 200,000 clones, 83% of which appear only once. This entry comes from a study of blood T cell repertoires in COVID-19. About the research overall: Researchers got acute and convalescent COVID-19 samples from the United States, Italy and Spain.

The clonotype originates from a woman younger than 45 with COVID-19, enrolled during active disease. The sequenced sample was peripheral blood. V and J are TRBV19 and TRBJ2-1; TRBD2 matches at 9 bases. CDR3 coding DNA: TGTGCCAGTAGTCCACTAGCGGGCAGCAATGAGCAGTTCTTC. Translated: CASSPLAGSNEQFF.